Presented here are 8 T cell receptor beta chains from one specimen sequenced in a study of T-cell memory formation after mild COVID-19. TCRdb used MiXCR to reprocess the 5' RACE reads, holding one entry per CDR3 protein. Of around 300,000 distinct CDR3 sequences in the sample, around 8% were seen once. The specimen was PBMCs or a T cell subset sorted from them (not recorded which). The receptors stem from a man younger than 35 who had mild COVID-19 (a few samples of this study predate the infection). Cell type and time point are not known.

This clonotype has just a few counts. DNA of the CDR3: TGTGCCAGCAGCTTGGACGGGGACCGACGTCAACCCCAGCATTTT. Encoded protein: CASSLDGDRRQPQHF. The chain uses TRBV5-5 and TRBJ1-5; a possible D gene is TRBD1 (5 bases). Trimming pared 0 bases from V and 10 bases from J, leaving 17 bases between. Germline assignment: CDR1 SGHKS and CDR2 YYEKEE (reference sequence). The CDR3 sequence is 15 residues long.

This clonotype has just a few counts. This rearrangement joins TRBV4-1 to TRBJ1-6; D is unclear. Trimming removed 4 bases from V and 5 bases from J, with 15 bases in between. Germline CDR1 reads MGHRA; CDR2 reads YSYEKL. This CDR3 comprises 16 residues. CDR3 nucleotides: TGCGCCAGCAGCCCGATCGGGTCGTCGGATAATTCACCCCTCCACTTT. Protein sequence: CASSPIGSSDNSPLHF.

This clonotype was recorded a few times. The J gene is TRBJ1-2, the V gene TRBV7-3; D gene uncertain. Deletions cut 1 base from V and 2 bases from J, with 11 bases between. The germline V gene encodes CDR1 SGHTA and CDR2 FQGTGA. This CDR3 has 15 amino acids. For the CDR3, the DNA is TGTGCCAGCAGCTTAAGGGGAGACGACAACTATGGCTACACCTTC. Translated, it gives CASSLRGDDNYGYTF.

The chain joins TRBV5-1 to TRBJ2-2; 11 nucleotides line up with TRBD2. This CDR3 contains 16 residues. The germline CDR1 and CDR2 sequences are SGHRS and YFSETQ. Germline trimming cut 1 base from V and 4 bases from J; bases unmatched to any gene: 3. The CDR3 region is CASSLRLAGGTGELFF. CDR3 nucleotide sequence: TGCGCCAGCAGCTTGCGCCTAGCGGGGGGCACCGGGGAGCTGTTTTTT.

This clonotype has at least ten counts. The chain combines TRBV28 with TRBJ2-5; D is unclear. With 3 bases removed from V and 5 bases from J, the gap between germline ends came to 16 bases. This CDR3 is built from 15 residues. Per germline, CDR1 MDHEN and CDR2 SYDVKM. The CDR3: CASSFAGRYRETQYF. The CDR3, as DNA: TGTGCCAGCAGTTTCGCCGGACGTTATCGGGAGACCCAGTACTTC.

This clonotype was seen a handful of times. The chain joins TRBV5-1 to TRBJ2-2; D ambiguous. CDR1 and CDR2 from the germline V gene are SGHRS and YFSETQ. The CDR3 covers 15 residues. Trimming removed 0 bases from V and 4 bases from J, with 10 bases in between. The CDR3 loop reads CASSLARLGTGELFF. CDR3 bases: TGCGCCAGCAGCTTGGCGCGGTTAGGCACCGGGGAGCTGTTTTTT.

In this sample, this clonotype turned up a few times. The genes are TRBV6-5 and TRBJ2-5; 9 bases match TRBD2. V trimming: 2 bases; J trimming: 2 bases; junction bases outside the gene matches: 6. Germline CDR1 reads MNHEY; CDR2 reads SVGAGI. CDR3 length equals 16 residues. CDR3 loop: CASSYEPSGAQETQYF. For the CDR3, the DNA is TGTGCCAGCAGTTACGAACCTAGCGGGGCTCAAGAGACCCAGTACTTC.

The sample holds a few counts of this clonotype. The chain carries TRBV6-1 and TRBJ2-4, with 10 bases that match TRBD2. With 2 bases clipped from V and 7 bases from J, the junction kept 8 bases outside the gene matches. There are 16 residues in the CDR3. Per the germline V gene, CDR1 is MNHNS and CDR2 is SASEGT. The CDR3 DNA sequence: TGTGCCAGCAGTGAAAGGAGCGGGGGGGCCCGCAACATTCAGTACTTC. Translation gives CASSERSGGARNIQYF.